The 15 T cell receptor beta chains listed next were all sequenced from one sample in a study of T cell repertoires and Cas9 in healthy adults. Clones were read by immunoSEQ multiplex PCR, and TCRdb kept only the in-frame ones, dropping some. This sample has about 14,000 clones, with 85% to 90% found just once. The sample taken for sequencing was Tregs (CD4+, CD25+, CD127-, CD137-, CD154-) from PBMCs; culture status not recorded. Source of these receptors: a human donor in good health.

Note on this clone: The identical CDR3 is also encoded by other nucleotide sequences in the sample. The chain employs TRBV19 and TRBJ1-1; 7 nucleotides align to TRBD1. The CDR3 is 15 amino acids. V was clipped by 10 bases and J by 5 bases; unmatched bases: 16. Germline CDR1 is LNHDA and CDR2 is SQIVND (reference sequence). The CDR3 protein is CAIIGPGGGRTEAFF. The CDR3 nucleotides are TGTGCCATCATTGGGCCAGGGGGGGGAAGAACTGAAGCTTTCTTT.

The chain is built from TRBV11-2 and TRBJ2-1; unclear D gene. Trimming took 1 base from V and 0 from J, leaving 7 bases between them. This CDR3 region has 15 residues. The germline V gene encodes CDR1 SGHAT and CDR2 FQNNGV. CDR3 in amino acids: CASSLGPSSYNEQFF. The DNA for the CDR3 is TGTGCCAGCAGCTTAGGGCCGAGCTCCTACAATGAGCAGTTCTTC. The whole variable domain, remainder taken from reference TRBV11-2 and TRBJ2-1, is EAGVAQSPRYKIIEKRQSVAFWCNPISGHATLYWYQQILGQGPKLLIQFQNNGVVDDSQLPKDRFSAERLKGVDSTLKIQPAKLEDSAVYLCASSLGPSSYNEQFFGPGTRLTVL.

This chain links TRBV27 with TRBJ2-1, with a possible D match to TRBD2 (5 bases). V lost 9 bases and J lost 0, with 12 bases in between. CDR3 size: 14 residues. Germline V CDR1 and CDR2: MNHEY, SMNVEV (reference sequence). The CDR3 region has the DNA TGTGCCAGTCGTAGCGCCAGCTCCTACAATGAGCAGTTCTTC. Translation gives CASRSASSYNEQFF.

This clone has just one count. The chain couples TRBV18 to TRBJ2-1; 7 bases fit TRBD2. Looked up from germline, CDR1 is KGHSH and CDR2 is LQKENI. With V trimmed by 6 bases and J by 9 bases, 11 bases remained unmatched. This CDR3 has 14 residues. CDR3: CASSPAAGEVEQFF. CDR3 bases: TGTGCCAGCTCTCCGGCGGCGGGGGAGGTTGAGCAGTTCTTC.

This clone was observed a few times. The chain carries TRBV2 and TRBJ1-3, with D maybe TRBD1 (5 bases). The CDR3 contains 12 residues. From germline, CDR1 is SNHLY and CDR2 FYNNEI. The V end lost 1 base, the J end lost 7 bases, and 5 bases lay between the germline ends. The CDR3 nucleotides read TGTGCCAGCAGTGAAGGGGGGAACACCATATATTTT. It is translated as CASSEGGNTIYF.

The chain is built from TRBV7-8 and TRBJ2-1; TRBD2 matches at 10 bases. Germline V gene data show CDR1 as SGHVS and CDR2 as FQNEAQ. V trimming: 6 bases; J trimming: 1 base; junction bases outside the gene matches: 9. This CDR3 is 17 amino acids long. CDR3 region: CASRYLAGVGSYNEQFF. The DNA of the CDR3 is TGTGCCAGCAGGTACCTAGCGGGAGTAGGGTCCTACAATGAGCAGTTCTTC.

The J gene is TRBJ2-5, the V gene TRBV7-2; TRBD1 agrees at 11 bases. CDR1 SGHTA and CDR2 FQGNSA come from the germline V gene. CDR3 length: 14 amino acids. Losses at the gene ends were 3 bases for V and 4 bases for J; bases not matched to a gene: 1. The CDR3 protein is CASSLGTGGETQYF. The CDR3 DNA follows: TGTGCCAGCAGCTTGGGGACAGGGGGAGAGACCCAGTACTTC.

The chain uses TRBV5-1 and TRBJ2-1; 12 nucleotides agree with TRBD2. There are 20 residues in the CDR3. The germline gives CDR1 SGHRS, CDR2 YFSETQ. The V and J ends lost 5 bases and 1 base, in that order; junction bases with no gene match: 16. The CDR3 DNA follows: TGCGCCAGCAGGGAGACCCCTAGCGGGGGGGCCGGGACGTCCTACAATGAGCAGTTCTTC. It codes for CASRETPSGGAGTSYNEQFF.

This CDR3 is CASSYGRGEQYF. In DNA, the CDR3 is TGTGCCAGCAGCTACGGGAGGGGGGAGCAGTACTTC. The chain links TRBV7-8 to TRBJ2-7; 8 bases fit TRBD2. Germline assignment: CDR1 SGHVS and CDR2 FQNEAQ. The CDR3 is 12 residues long. V shed 4 bases, J shed 7 bases, and the junction held 3 bases outside the gene matches.

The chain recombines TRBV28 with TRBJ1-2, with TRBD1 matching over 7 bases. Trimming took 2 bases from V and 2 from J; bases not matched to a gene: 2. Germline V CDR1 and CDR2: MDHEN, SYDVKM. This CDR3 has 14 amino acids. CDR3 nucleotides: TGTGCCAGCAGTTTACCGGACAGGAACTATGGCTACACCTTC. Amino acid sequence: CASSLPDRNYGYTF.

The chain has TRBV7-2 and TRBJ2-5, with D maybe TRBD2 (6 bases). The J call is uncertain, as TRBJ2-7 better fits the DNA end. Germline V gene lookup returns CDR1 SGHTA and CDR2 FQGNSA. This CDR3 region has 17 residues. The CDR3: CASSSGGGGAVSYEQYF. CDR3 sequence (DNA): TGTGCCAGCAGCTCCGGAGGCGGCGGGGCAGTCTCCTACGAGCAGTACTTC.

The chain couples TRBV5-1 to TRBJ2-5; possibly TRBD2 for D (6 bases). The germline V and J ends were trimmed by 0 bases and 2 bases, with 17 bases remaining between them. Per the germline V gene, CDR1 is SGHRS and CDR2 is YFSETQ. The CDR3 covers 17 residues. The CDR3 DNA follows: TGCGCCAGCAGCTTGGGCTCCGGGGGAAGCCATCAAGAGACCCAGTACTTC. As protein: CASSLGSGGSHQETQYF.

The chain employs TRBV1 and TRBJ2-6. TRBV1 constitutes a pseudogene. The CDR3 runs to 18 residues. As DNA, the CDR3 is TGCACCAGCAGCTCTGTGCGTTTGTGCACAAGTCGGGCCAACGTCCTGACTTTC. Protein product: CTSSSVRLCTSRANVLTF.

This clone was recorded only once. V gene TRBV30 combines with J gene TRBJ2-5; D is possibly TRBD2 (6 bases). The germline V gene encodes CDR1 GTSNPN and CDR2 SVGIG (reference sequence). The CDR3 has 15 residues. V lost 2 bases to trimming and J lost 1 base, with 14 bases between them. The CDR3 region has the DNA TGTGCCTGGAGTCCCCAGTTAGCGGCCCAAGAGACCCAGTACTTC. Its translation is CAWSPQLAAQETQYF.

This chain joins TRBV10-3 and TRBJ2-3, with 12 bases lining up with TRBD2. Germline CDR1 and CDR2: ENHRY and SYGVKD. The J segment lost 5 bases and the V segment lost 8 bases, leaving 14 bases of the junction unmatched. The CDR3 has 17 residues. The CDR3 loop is CAIQARTSGTMLDTQYF. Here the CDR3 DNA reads TGTGCCATCCAGGCGCGGACTAGCGGGACTATGTTAGATACGCAGTATTTT.